This T cell receptor (beta chain) was captured in a study of T cells in Graves' hyperthyroidism and ophthalmopathy. As for the study in general: It was at initial diagnosis, before any treatment, that peripheral blood was collected.

RNA transcripts provided the source from which TCR beta CDR3 regions were amplified. When the TCR CDR3 underwent first-round RT-PCR, the HTBI primer set was used. From the multiplex PCR reads, TCRdb called clonotypes with MiXCR, one entry per CDR3 protein. The top ten clones hold over 70% of a sample with around 350,000 distinct CDR3 sequences, approximately 25% of them seen once. Patients aged 18 to 65 had newly diagnosed hyperthyroidism that had lasted under 2 months. Using 9.5 to 10 ml of fresh peripheral blood, PBMCs were prepared. V lost 0 bases and J 4 bases, leaving 9 bases between the germline ends. This CDR3 is 14 amino acids long. The germline V gene encodes CDR1 MNHEY and CDR2 SMNVEV (reference sequence). This clonotype was observed a handful of times.

This rearrangement joins TRBV27 to TRBJ1-2, with D perhaps TRBD1 (6 bases). Sequencing was carried out using blood. The source is a man in his forties or fifties with Graves' hyperthyroidism. CDR3 region: CASSLSYRAYGYTF. The DNA for the CDR3 is TGTGCCAGCAGTTTATCGTACAGGGCCTATGGCTACACCTTC.